The rows below give T cell receptor beta chains drawn from one sample of a study of CD8+ T cells in alopecia areata. Data came from immunoSEQ multiplex PCR; TCRdb stores just in-frame clones and leaves some out. The sample consists of some 200,000 clones, more than 55% of them appearing once. Sequences were derived from CD4+ T cells sorted from blood, sampled at week 4, from a patient treated with tofacitinib. All receptors come from a human donor with alopecia areata. Each CDR3 is given with its conserved first and last residue. The order of the fields is V gene, J gene, clone size, D gene, CDR3 DNA, CDR3 protein. A D gene is named only where the DNA matches it firmly. The size entry is marked missing in some rows and otherwise reads once, few, many or a size class.

>TRBV5-4|TRBJ2-6|few|TRBD1
TGTGCCAGCAGCGCAGGGGGCGTCCTGACTTTC
CASSAGGVLTF
>TRBV2|TRBJ2-7|-|TRBD1
TGTGCCAGCAGAGACAGGGGCCAAGCCTACGAGCAGTACTTC
CASRDRGQAYEQYF
>TRBV27|TRBJ1-5|-|TRBD1
TGTGCCAGCAGAGCCCAGGGGAGGAACATTGTGGGGACAGGGGGCGTAATGCAGCCCCAGCATTTT
CASRAQGRNIVGTGGVMQPQHF
>TRBV5-6|TRBJ1-2|-|-
TGTGCCAGCAACAAAAGGGACTATGGCTACACCTTC
CASNKRDYGYTF
>TRBV30|TRBJ1-6|-|-
TGTGCCTGGAGTGTACGGCGGCTAGGGGCCTCAAGCTCACCCCTCCACTTT
CAWSVRRLGASSSPLHF
>TRBV29-1|TRBJ2-1|-|TRBD2
TGCAGCGTTGAGGGGCGGGGGGGCCACAATGAGCAGTTCTTC
CSVEGRGGHNEQFF
>TRBV27|TRBJ1-6|once|-
TGTGCCAGCACCCAAGGGGGGATACGTTCACCCCTCCACTTT
CASTQGGIRSPLHF
>TRBV25-1|TRBJ1-6|once|TRBD1
TGTGCCAGCAGTCAGACAGGGGCCAATTCACCCCTCCACTTT
CASSQTGANSPLHF
>TRBV28|TRBJ2-7|-|-
TGTGCCAGCAGAACTACAGGGAAAGCCCCGTACTTC
CASRTTGKAPYF
>TRBV30|TRBJ1-2|-|-
TGTGCCTGGAGTGTAGCCACTTACTATGGCTACACCTTC
CAWSVATYYGYTF
>TRBV6-5|TRBJ2-1|-|-
TGTGCCAGCAGTTACCGGACAGTTTACAATGAGCAGTTCTTC
CASSYRTVYNEQFF
>TRBV15|TRBJ1-2|-|-
TGTGCCACCAGCAGAGATTCGGGGGGAACTTTCTATGGCTACACCTTC
CATSRDSGGTFYGYTF
>TRBV4-1|TRBJ2-3|-|-
TGCGCCAGCAGCCCGGGTCAGCCCCGCACAGATACGCAGTATTTT
CASSPGQPRTDTQYF
>TRBV9|TRBJ2-7|-|-
TGTGCCAGCAGCGTAGCGGGGGACCCGTACGAGCAGTACTTC
CASSVAGDPYEQYF
>TRBV29-1|TRBJ2-3|-|TRBD2
TGCAGCGTTGAATACAGCGGGGGGGATACGCAGTATTTT
CSVEYSGGDTQYF
>TRBV15|TRBJ1-2|-|TRBD1
TGTGCCACCAGCAGAGATCGGAAAGGGACAGGGGGAAGTTACACCTTC
CATSRDRKGTGGSYTF
>TRBV6-6|TRBJ1-1|-|TRBD1
TGTGCCAGCAGAAACAGGGGCGGTGGGGAAGCTTTCTTT
CASRNRGGGEAFF
>TRBV29-1|TRBJ2-3|-|-
TGCAGCGTTGAAGTACCCGGCACAGATACGCAGTATTTT
CSVEVPGTDTQYF
>TRBV6-1|TRBJ1-2|-|-
TGTGCCAGCACCGCCTCCGGGACGTATGGCTACACCTTC
CASTASGTYGYTF
>TRBV27|TRBJ2-7|few|-
TGTGCCAGCACCACGACTGGGTCCCCGGGGGAGCAGTACTTC
CASTTTGSPGEQYF
>TRBV29-1|TRBJ2-1|-|-
TGCAGCGCCGCCACTGAAGAGCAGTTCTTC
CSAATEEQFF
>TRBV30|TRBJ1-1|-|TRBD1
TGTGCCTGGAGTCTACCCTGGACAGGGCACACTGAAGCTTTCTTT
CAWSLPWTGHTEAFF
>TRBV5-1|TRBJ1-4|few|TRBD1
TGCGCCAGCAGCTCGGGACAGGGGACGGCGAATGAAAAACTGTTTTTT
CASSSGQGTANEKLFF
>TRBV30|TRBJ1-1|-|-
TGTGCCTGGAGTCCCCGGGACGGAGAAGCTTTCTTT
CAWSPRDGEAFF
>TRBV25-1|TRBJ1-1|-|-
TGTGCCAGCAGTGATTTCTCTGAAGCTTTCTTT
CASSDFSEAFF
>TRBV5-6|TRBJ1-2|-|-
TGTGCCAGCAGCTTGTTAGTTGGCGGTAACTATGGCTACACCTTC
CASSLLVGGNYGYTF
>TRBV27|TRBJ2-6|-|-
TGTGCCAGCAGTTTAAGGGGCAGTCTGTACTTCTCTGGGGCCAACGTCCTGACTTTC
CASSLRGSLYFSGANVLTF
>TRBV18|TRBJ1-4|-|-
TGTGCCACTACACCGGACCTTAATGAAAAACTGTTTTTT
CATTPDLNEKLFF
>TRBV6-5|TRBJ2-7|once|-
TGTGCCAGCAGTTACCCTGACTCCGAGCAGTACTTC
CASSYPDSEQYF
>TRBV30|TRBJ2-5|-|-
TGTGCCTGGAGTGTAATGGAGACCCAGTACTTC
CAWSVMETQYF
>TRBV29-1|TRBJ2-7|-|-
TGCAGCGTCCAGACCGGCAACGAGCAGTACTTC
CSVQTGNEQYF
>TRBV28|TRBJ2-7|-|TRBD2
TGTGCCAGCAGTTCCCCCGGACTAGCGGGGGGCCTCGGTGAGCAGTACTTC
CASSSPGLAGGLGEQYF
>TRBV9|TRBJ2-1|-|-
TGTGCCAGCAGCGTAGTAGGGAACAATGAGCGGTTCTTC
CASSVVGNNERFF
>TRBV7-9|TRBJ2-7|-|-
TGTGCCAGCAGCTTAGGTCAGCCAGGCTCCTACGAGCAGTACTTC
CASSLGQPGSYEQYF
>TRBV27|TRBJ2-7|once|-
TGTGCCAGCACCTTTTCGGGGACAAGAACCTACGAGCAGTACTTC
CASTFSGTRTYEQYF
>TRBV5-6|TRBJ2-3|-|-
TGTGCCAGCAGCTTCTGGCAGGGCACAGATACGCAGTATTTT
CASSFWQGTDTQYF
>TRBV28|TRBJ1-6|-|-
TGTGCCAGCAGGGGGGGCGGGGTTTCACCCCTCCACTTT
CASRGGGVSPLHF
>TRBV25-1|TRBJ2-1|-|-
TGTGCCAGCAGTCCCGGGGGGGGCAGGGGGCGGAATGAGCAGTTCTTC
CASSPGGGRGRNEQFF
>TRBV5-1|TRBJ1-2|-|TRBD1
TGCGCCAGCAGGGCTCCGGACAGGGGTGAAGGTGGCTACACCTTC
CASRAPDRGEGGYTF
>TRBV18|TRBJ1-1|-|-
TGTGCCAGCTCACCACGAAGGGATGAAGCTTTCTTT
CASSPRRDEAFF
>TRBV30|TRBJ1-6|few|-
TGTGCCTGGAGAGGGCTGGTGGGCTATAATTCACCCCTCCACTTT
CAWRGLVGYNSPLHF
>TRBV7-2|TRBJ2-5|-|-
TGTGCCAGCAGCCTCAGTTGGCAAGAGACCCAGTACTTC
CASSLSWQETQYF
>TRBV2|TRBJ2-1|-|TRBD2
TGTGCCAGCAGTGGACTAGCGGGGGGGTATTCCTACAATGAGCAGTTCTTC
CASSGLAGGYSYNEQFF
>TRBV27|TRBJ1-1|few|TRBD1
TGTGCCAGCAGTCGACAGGGGGGCATGAACACTGAAGCTTTCTTT
CASSRQGGMNTEAFF
>TRBV29-1|TRBJ1-2|few|-
TGCAGCGTCCAGACGGAAACTAACTATGGCTACACCTTC
CSVQTETNYGYTF
>TRBV19|TRBJ2-4|-|-
TGTGCCAGTAGTATAGGGCAGGGCCGAAACATTCAGTACTTC
CASSIGQGRNIQYF
>TRBV29-1|TRBJ1-4|-|-
TGCAGCGTTGCGGACAGTGCGGGGGAAAAACTGTTTTTT
CSVADSAGEKLFF
>TRBV29-1|TRBJ2-7|few|TRBD2
TGCAGCGTTCGAGCGGGGGGCAGCTACGAGCAGTACTTC
CSVRAGGSYEQYF
>TRBV30|TRBJ2-3|-|TRBD1
TGTGCCTCTTCCCGACAGGGGGTCTTGCATACGCAGTATTTT
CASSRQGVLHTQYF
>TRBV30|TRBJ1-2|-|-
TGTGCCTGGAGTGAGCAGGGCCACTATGGCTACACCTTC
CAWSEQGHYGYTF
>TRBV10-3|TRBJ2-5|-|TRBD2
TGTGCCATCAGACCTAGCGGGGGGGAAGAGACCCAGTACTTC
CAIRPSGGEETQYF
>TRBV30|TRBJ1-2|few|-
TGTGCCTGGAGACCCTCAGGGGTCCGGGGCTACACCTTC
CAWRPSGVRGYTF
>TRBV10-3|TRBJ2-1|few|-
TGTGCCATCAGTGAGTCGACAGGCGTACAGTTCTTC
CAISESTGVQFF
>TRBV9|TRBJ2-2|-|-
TGTGCCAGCAGCCCTTTAGACAGAAACACCGGGGAGCTGTTTTTT
CASSPLDRNTGELFF
>TRBV7-3|TRBJ2-1|-|-
TGTGCCAGCAGCTCCTCCAGGGAGACTGAGCAGTTCTTC
CASSSSRETEQFF
>TRBV4-1|TRBJ1-2|-|TRBD1
TGCGCCAGCAGCCCTAGGGACAGCAACTATGGCTACACCTTC
CASSPRDSNYGYTF
>TRBV7-2|TRBJ2-1|-|TRBD2
TGTGCCAGCAGCTACTCCCGACTGAAGCGGGGGGGCTCGAATGAGCAGTTCTTC
CASSYSRLKRGGSNEQFF